The 30 T cell receptor beta chains below all came from one sample that was sequenced in a study of cytomegalovirus exposure and HLA in healthy donors. Generated by immunoSEQ multiplex PCR, the TCRdb table keeps only in-frame clones and is missing some. The data hold some 150,000 clones, with 85% to 90% observed a single time. The specimen sequenced was PBMCs. The receptors derive from a woman younger than 35 in good health and CMV-seropositive.

The chain is built from TRBV30 and TRBJ1-2, with D possibly TRBD1 on 5 matching bases. The CDR3 spans 13 residues. V dropped 0 bases and J dropped 6 bases, with 11 bases sitting between them. Germline CDR1 GTSNPN, CDR2 SVGIG (reference sequence). CDR3: CAWSVAGRNGYTF. DNA of the CDR3: TGTGCCTGGAGTGTAGCAGGGCGGAATGGCTACACCTTC. Full variable domain (missing parts from reference TRBV30 and TRBJ1-2): SQTIHQWPATLVQPVGSPLSLECTVEGTSNPNLYWYRQAAGRGLQLLFYSVGIGQISSEVPQNLSASRPQDRQFILSSKKLLLSDSGFYLCAWSVAGRNGYTFGSGTRLTVV.

This clone has only one observation. The chain's CDR3 is CATSRDQGAWTQYF. The CDR3 DNA reads as TGTGCCACCAGCAGAGATCAGGGGGCTTGGACCCAGTACTTC. The genes are TRBV15 and TRBJ2-5; 8 positions agree with TRBD1. This CDR3 spans 14 amino acids. Germline loops: CDR1 LNHNV, CDR2 YYDKDF (reference sequence). V was clipped by 0 bases and J by 7 bases; unmatched bases: 4.

The rearrangement joins TRBV7-8 to TRBJ2-2; TRBD1 matches 11 bases. The germline V gene encodes CDR1 SGHVS and CDR2 FQNEAQ. V was pared by 7 bases and J by 7 bases, with 20 bases of the junction left unmatched. The CDR3 has 19 residues. CDR3 residues: CASKGQGAPSGPSYGELFF. For the CDR3, the DNA is TGTGCCAGCAAAGGACAGGGGGCGCCTAGCGGGCCTAGTTACGGGGAGCTGTTTTTT.

CDR3 nucleotides: TGTGCCAGTAGTCCTCTCGGACAGGGGAACTATGGCTACACCTTC. As protein: CASSPLGQGNYGYTF. The gene calls are TRBV19 and TRBJ1-2, with 9 bases matching TRBD1. Germline values: CDR1 LNHDA, CDR2 SQIVND (reference sequence). This CDR3 is built from 15 residues. Trimming at V came to 5 bases and at J to 2 bases, leaving 6 bases not matched to a gene.

The V call is TRBV29-1, the J call TRBJ1-1; TRBD1 matches 11 bases. J gave up 7 bases and V 7 bases, and 11 bases lay outside the gene matches. This CDR3 comprises 14 residues. Germline CDR1 is SQVTM and CDR2 is ANQGSEA. Here the CDR3 DNA reads TGCAGCGCCAGCCAGGGACAGGGGGTCGTTGAAGCTTTCTTT. Amino acids: CSASQGQGVVEAFF.

This chain uses TRBV7-7 with TRBJ2-1; possible D gene TRBD1, 5 bases. Germline CDR1 and CDR2: SSHAT and FNYEAQ (reference sequence). Trimming took off 5 bases at V and 3 bases at J, with 8 bases between the two ends. This CDR3 comprises 13 residues. CDR3 sequence: CASSPGHYNEQFF. The CDR3, as DNA: TGTGCCAGCAGCCCCGGACACTACAATGAGCAGTTCTTC. The full variable domain, in which reference TRBV7-7 and TRBJ2-1 provide the parts outside the CDR3, is GAGVSQSPRYKVTKRGQDVTLRCDPISSHATLYWYQQALGQGPEFLTYFNYEAQPDKSGLPSDRFSAERPEGSISTLTIQRTEQRDSAMYRCASSPGHYNEQFFGPGTRLTVL.

V usage is TRBV15 and J usage is TRBJ1-3; 8 bases are shared with TRBD1. The germline V gene encodes CDR1 LNHNV and CDR2 YYDKDF (reference sequence). This CDR3 is built from 16 residues. V was pared by 1 base and J by 0 bases, with 2 bases of the junction left unmatched. The CDR3 reads CATSRGDRPSGNTIYF. DNA for the CDR3: TGTGCCACCAGCAGAGGGGACAGGCCCTCTGGAAACACCATATATTTT.

This chain connects TRBV5-1 to TRBJ2-2, with 11 bases that match TRBD2. CDR3 length: 15 residues. V was pared by 4 bases and J by 6 bases, with 5 bases of the junction left unmatched. Germline assignment: CDR1 SGHRS and CDR2 YFSETQ. CDR3 in amino acids: CASSEGLAVPGELFF. CDR3 nucleotide sequence: TGCGCCAGCAGCGAGGGACTAGCGGTCCCCGGGGAGCTGTTTTTT.

This sequence joins TRBV7-9 and TRBJ2-7; 10 positions agree with TRBD1. The CDR3 consists of 14 residues. Germline CDR1 reads SEHNR; CDR2 reads FQNEAQ (reference sequence). V trimming: 3 bases; J trimming: 6 bases; junction bases outside the gene matches: 5. This CDR3 is CASSLAGTGVEQYF. The CDR3 DNA sequence: TGTGCCAGCAGCTTGGCCGGGACAGGGGTCGAGCAGTACTTC.

The CDR3 DNA is TGTGCCACCAGCAGAGGGGGCACAAGGAGTGCGCAGTATTTT. Amino acid sequence: CATSRGGTRSAQYF. The V gene is TRBV15, the J gene TRBJ2-3, with D possibly being TRBD1 (5 bases). V was shortened by 1 base and J by 10 bases, with 15 bases between the two germline ends. This CDR3 comprises 14 residues. Germline CDR1 reads LNHNV; CDR2 reads YYDKDF (reference sequence).

Details on this clone: At one end the junction does not follow the germline gene, possibly because of a read error. The chain is built from TRBV19 and TRBJ2-7, with TRBD2 matching over 9 bases. The germline V gene has CDR1 LNHDA and CDR2 SQIVND (reference sequence). The CDR3 is made up of 13 amino acids. The CDR3 spells CASSTQPGLATIF. As DNA, the CDR3 is TGTGCCAGTAGTACCCAACCGGGACTAGCAACTATTTTC.

The chain uses TRBV30 and TRBJ1-2; 7 nucleotides match TRBD1. J gave up 1 base and V 3 bases, and 5 bases lay outside the gene matches. Germline V gene data show CDR1 as GTSNPN and CDR2 as SVGIG (reference sequence). This CDR3 spans 14 amino acids. DNA for the CDR3: TGTGCCTGGAGCAGGACAGGCTTTAACTATGGCTACACCTTC. Translation gives CAWSRTGFNYGYTF. Filled out from reference TRBV30 and TRBJ1-2, the complete variable domain reads SQTIHQWPATLVQPVGSPLSLECTVEGTSNPNLYWYRQAAGRGLQLLFYSVGIGQISSEVPQNLSASRPQDRQFILSSKKLLLSDSGFYLCAWSRTGFNYGYTFGSGTRLTVV.

Turning to this clone: Within the sample, other DNA sequences also encode this same CDR3. The chain recombines TRBV18 with TRBJ2-7; D may be TRBD2 (6 bases). Per germline, CDR1 KGHSH and CDR2 LQKENI. This CDR3 is built from 15 residues. V was cut by 1 base and J by 0 bases, with 10 bases left in between. This chain's CDR3 is CASSPRGGDSYEQYF. The CDR3, as DNA: TGTGCCAGCTCACCACGTGGCGGGGACTCCTACGAGCAGTACTTC.

The chain combines TRBV2 with TRBJ2-3; TRBD2 matches 7 bases. This CDR3 has 13 amino acids. The J segment lost 1 base and the V segment lost 8 bases, leaving 3 bases of the junction unmatched. Germline lookup yields CDR1 SNHLY and CDR2 FYNNEI. The CDR3 nucleotides are TGTGCCAGCCACCTAGCGGGCACAGATACGCAGTATTTT. Residues: CASHLAGTDTQYF. Full variable domain (remainder filled in from reference TRBV2 and TRBJ2-3): EPEVTQTPSHQVTQMGQEVILRCVPISNHLYFYWYRQILGQKVEFLVSFYNNEISEKSEIFDDQFSVERPDGSNFTLKIRSTKLEDSAMYFCASHLAGTDTQYFGPGTRLTVL.

This rearrangement joins TRBV28 to TRBJ2-1; 10 bases align to TRBD2. Germline lookup yields CDR1 MDHEN and CDR2 SYDVKM. The CDR3 runs to 16 residues. Trimming removed 7 bases from V and 6 bases from J; junction bases left unmatched: 12. CDR3 DNA: TGTGCCAGCACCTCCTCCGGCCTAGCGGGAGTCAATGAGCAGTTCTTC. It specifies CASTSSGLAGVNEQFF.

The chain joins TRBV6-4 to TRBJ2-3, with TRBD1 as a possible D gene (5 bases). The ends were cut back, 2 bases at V and 3 bases at J, with 12 bases in the middle. CDR3 length: 15 residues. Per the germline V gene, CDR1 is MRHNA and CDR2 is SNTAGT. The CDR3 loop reads CASSDEPGSTDTQYF. CDR3 nucleotides: TGTGCCAGCAGTGACGAACCAGGGTCGACAGATACGCAGTATTTT.

V usage is TRBV5-6 and J usage is TRBJ2-1; TRBD1 agrees at 9 bases. Trimming cost V 0 bases and J 8 bases; bases outside gene matches: 6. The CDR3 length is 15 residues. Germline values: CDR1 SGHDT, CDR2 YYEEEE. CDR3 coding DNA: TGTGCCAGCAGCTTGGGGGGACAGGGAATCCATGAGCAGTTCTTC. Translating gives CASSLGGQGIHEQFF.

The rearrangement links TRBV27 to TRBJ2-1, with D possibly matching TRBD1 (6 bases). V was cut by 7 bases and J by 4 bases, with 17 bases left in between. CDR1 is MNHEY and CDR2 is SMNVEV in the germline V gene (reference sequence). CDR3 length equals 15 residues. CDR3 nucleotide sequence: TGTGCCAGCATCTCAGGGACAACACGGTACAATGAGCAGTTCTTC. Translation: CASISGTTRYNEQFF.

The V gene is TRBV7-6, the J gene TRBJ2-1, with TRBD1 matching 7 bases. This CDR3 spans 14 amino acids. Unmatched junction bases numbered 8, after V lost 5 bases and J lost 7 bases. Germline V CDR1 and CDR2: SGHVS, FNYEAQ. The CDR3 sequence: CASSPTTGRNEQFF. The CDR3 nucleotides read TGTGCCAGCAGCCCAACGACAGGGCGAAATGAGCAGTTCTTC.

The chain has TRBV7-2 and TRBJ2-1; no firm D call. Trimming stripped 1 base from V and 5 bases from J, with 12 bases between. This CDR3 contains 15 residues. Per the germline V gene, CDR1 is SGHTA and CDR2 is FQGNSA. Here the CDR3 reads CASSLGPIPNNEQFF. As DNA, the CDR3 is TGTGCCAGCAGCTTAGGTCCTATCCCAAACAATGAGCAGTTCTTC.

This chain links TRBV28 with TRBJ1-1; D is possibly TRBD1 (5 bases). CDR3 size: 13 residues. Germline V gene sequence: CDR1 MDHEN, CDR2 SYDVKM. Trimming took off 5 bases at V and 4 bases at J, with 11 bases between the two ends. DNA for the CDR3: TGTGCCAGCAGTGAGATGGGGGGCACTGAAGCTTTCTTT. This encodes CASSEMGGTEAFF.

CDR3 coding DNA: TGCGCCAGCAGCTTATGGGCAGGACAAGAGACCCAGTACTTC. It is translated as CASSLWAGQETQYF. V and J are TRBV5-1 and TRBJ2-5; D is undetermined. Germline V gene data show CDR1 as SGHRS and CDR2 as YFSETQ. The CDR3 runs to 14 residues. V lost 2 bases and J 2 bases, leaving 10 bases between the germline ends.

A few counts support this clone. This rearrangement joins TRBV2 to TRBJ1-5; D perhaps matches TRBD1 (5 bases). V lost 2 bases and J 5 bases, leaving 10 bases between the germline ends. Germline V gene data show CDR1 as SNHLY and CDR2 as FYNNEI. This CDR3 spans 14 amino acids. Here the CDR3 reads CASSEWQGYQPQHF. The DNA of the CDR3 is TGTGCCAGCAGTGAATGGCAGGGATATCAGCCCCAGCATTTT.

CDR3 loop: CASSRYRGGTDTQYF. In DNA, the CDR3 is TGTGCCAGCAGCCGTTACAGGGGGGGGACAGATACGCAGTATTTT. The chain employs TRBV6-6 and TRBJ2-3; D is perhaps TRBD1 (8 bases). Trimming cost V 6 bases and J 3 bases, with 16 bases left between them. Per the germline V gene, CDR1 is MNHNY and CDR2 is SVGAGI (reference sequence). The CDR3 has 15 amino acids.

The J gene is TRBJ2-3, the V gene TRBV11-3, with 10 bases lining up with TRBD2. J was trimmed by 5 bases and V by 5 bases; bases with no gene match: 13. CDR3 length: 17 amino acids. Germline V CDR1 and CDR2: SGHNT, YENEEA. The CDR3 protein is CASSTHSSGRSVDTQYF. CDR3 in DNA: TGTGCCAGCAGCACCCACTCTAGCGGGAGATCGGTAGATACGCAGTATTTT. The full variable domain, its missing parts supplied by reference TRBV11-3 and TRBJ2-3, is EAGVVQSPRYKIIEKKQPVAFWCNPISGHNTLYWYLQNLGQGPELLIRYENEEAVDDSQLPKDRFSAERLKGVDSTLKIQPAELGDSAVYLCASSTHSSGRSVDTQYFGPGTRLTVL.

The gene calls are TRBV10-3 and TRBJ2-3, with D possibly being TRBD1 (7 bases). The CDR3 contains 21 residues. Between the trimmed V and J ends, which lost 2 bases and 0 bases, there was a span of 27 bases. CDR1 is ENHRY, CDR2 SYGVKD, per germline. CDR3 region: CAISEPEGRGTRETSTDTQYF. CDR3 nucleotides: TGTGCCATCAGTGAGCCGGAGGGCAGGGGGACTCGAGAGACTAGCACAGATACGCAGTATTTT.

DNA of the CDR3: TGTGCCAGTTCTACCACAGATACGCAGTATTTT. Residues: CASSTTDTQYF. This chain uses TRBV7-2 with TRBJ2-3, with D unclear. Germline V lookup: CDR1 SGHTA, CDR2 FQGNSA. Between the trimmed V and J ends, which lost 9 bases and 2 bases, there was a span of 6 bases. This CDR3 spans 11 amino acids. The full variable domain, with the rest looked up from reference TRBV7-2 and TRBJ2-3, is GAGVSQSPSNKVTEKGKDVELRCDPISGHTALYWYRQSLGQGLEFLIYFQGNSAPDKSGLPSDRFSAERTGGSVSTLTIQRTQQEDSAVYLCASSTTDTQYFGPGTRLTVL.

This sequence joins TRBV27 and TRBJ2-2; the match to TRBD2 covers 8 bases. Unmatched junction bases numbered 9, after V lost 5 bases and J lost 7 bases. CDR3 length: 15 amino acids. Germline V gene sequence: CDR1 MNHEY, CDR2 SMNVEV (reference sequence). CDR3: CASSVSGRGIGELFF. The CDR3, as DNA: TGTGCCAGCAGTGTCAGCGGGAGAGGGATCGGGGAGCTGTTTTTT.

The V and J genes are TRBV2 and TRBJ2-5; TRBD1 might be the D (5 bases). Per the germline V gene, CDR1 is SNHLY and CDR2 is FYNNEI. This CDR3 spans 13 amino acids. The V gene lost 5 bases and the J gene lost 5 bases, with 12 bases spanning the gap. The CDR3 region is CASSLGAWETQYF. CDR3 nucleotides: TGTGCCAGCAGTTTAGGGGCCTGGGAGACCCAGTACTTC.

About this clone: Within the sample, other DNA sequences also encode this same CDR3. J is TRBJ2-7 and V is TRBV30, with D possibly being TRBD2 (6 bases). Germline V lookup: CDR1 GTSNPN, CDR2 SVGIG (reference sequence). This CDR3 is built from 13 residues. Trimming removed 0 bases from V and 3 bases from J, with 9 bases in between. CDR3 in DNA: TGTGCCTGGAGTGTCGGGGGTCACTACGAGCAGTACTTC. Its protein is CAWSVGGHYEQYF.